The 22 T cell receptor beta chains below were found in one sample sequenced in a study of naive and memory T cell subsets. Two oligonucleotides, mixed equimolar, formed the beta constant-region primer covering TRBC1 and TRBC2. In TCRdb, the UMI-ligation and nested PCR reads were re-called with MiXCR into one record per CDR3 protein. The table records 120,000 to 150,000 distinct CDR3 sequences, over 15% of them present only once. Sequenced input: naive CD4+ T cells from blood. The receptors derive from a human donor in good health.

The rearrangement uses TRBV6-2 or TRBV6-3 and TRBJ2-5; D is unclear. CDR1 and CDR2 (germline): MNHEY, SVGEGT. The CDR3 has 13 residues. The ends were cut back, 2 bases at V and 1 base at J, with 5 bases in the middle. CDR3: CASSYVVQETQYF. For the CDR3, the DNA is TGTGCCAGCAGTTACGTCGTCCAAGAGACCCAGTACTTC.

The CDR3 DNA reads as TGTGCCAGCAGCTTGTCGGGGGCCGGAGGAAATGAGCAGTTCTTC. Amino acid sequence: CASSLSGAGGNEQFF. The rearrangement joins TRBV7-2 to TRBJ2-1; TRBD1 or TRBD2 may be the D gene (6 bases each). The CDR3 loop spans 15 amino acids. Germline CDR1 and CDR2: SGHTA and FQGNSA. The V end was cut by 3 bases, the J end by 7 bases, with 16 bases between.

This clonotype was seen more than once but under ten times. This chain uses TRBV7-2 with TRBJ2-3, with 14 positions matching TRBD2. From germline, CDR1 is SGHTA and CDR2 FQGNSA. The CDR3 consists of 16 residues. Trimming at V came to 3 bases and at J to 5 bases, leaving 4 bases not matched to a gene. The CDR3: CASSLWTSGRIDTQYF. The CDR3 DNA follows: TGTGCCAGCAGCTTGTGGACTAGCGGGAGGATAGATACGCAGTATTTT.

The CDR3 loop reads CSARGFRDFPDTQYF. CDR3 sequence (DNA): TGCAGTGCTAGAGGTTTCAGGGACTTTCCAGATACGCAGTATTTT. The chain combines TRBV20-1 with TRBJ2-3; TRBD2 is a possible D gene (6 bases). The germline V and J ends were trimmed by 1 base and 4 bases, with 15 bases remaining between them. The CDR3 has 15 residues. Germline V CDR1 and CDR2: DFQATT, SNEGSKA (reference sequence).

The chain couples TRBV2 to TRBJ2-7; D not certain. CDR3 length: 14 amino acids. Trimming removed 2 bases at V and 4 bases at J, with 12 bases between. Germline CDR1 is SNHLY and CDR2 is FYNNEI. The CDR3 region is CASSETERKYEQYF. The CDR3 DNA sequence: TGTGCCAGCAGTGAAACAGAAAGGAAGTACGAGCAGTACTTC.

This chain links TRBV25-1 with TRBJ2-4; 9 nucleotides agree with TRBD1. Germline V gene sequence: CDR1 MGHDK, CDR2 SYGVNS. This CDR3 contains 13 residues. The V gene end was trimmed by 4 bases and the J gene end by 10 bases; junction bases not matched to a gene: 5. CDR3 loop: CASSVTGGWIQYF. As DNA, the CDR3 is TGTGCCAGCAGTGTGACAGGGGGGTGGATTCAGTACTTC.

The sample holds a few counts of this clonotype. The chain has TRBV20-1 and TRBJ2-1; 7 bases line up with TRBD2. This CDR3 has 17 residues. With V trimmed by 1 base and J by 4 bases, 13 bases remained unmatched. Per the germline V gene, CDR1 is DFQATT and CDR2 is SNEGSKA (reference sequence). The CDR3 coding sequence is TGCAGTGCTAGAGGACGGCCTCGGCGGGAGAGGTACAATGAGCAGTTCTTC. Encoded protein: CSARGRPRRERYNEQFF.

This clonotype appeared many times. The rearrangement uses TRBV18 and TRBJ2-5; D is undetermined. The CDR3 contains 12 residues. The V and J ends lost 1 base and 3 bases respectively, with 3 bases between them. The V gene's germline CDR1 is KGHSH and CDR2 LQKENI. The CDR3 DNA follows: TGTGCCAGCTCACCACGGGAAGAGACCCAGTACTTC. As protein: CASSPREETQYF. Together with reference TRBV18 and TRBJ2-5, the CDR3 gives the full variable domain: NAGVMQNPRHLVRRRGQEARLRCSPMKGHSHVYWYRQLPEEGLKFMVYLQKENIIDESGMPKERFSAEFPKEGPSILRIQQVVRGDSAAYFCASSPREETQYFGPGTRLLVL.

A few counts support this clonotype. The CDR3 protein is CASNLAGGVTQYF. CDR3 nucleotide sequence: TGTGCCAGCAACCTAGCGGGAGGAGTTACGCAGTATTTT. This chain links TRBV2 with TRBJ2-3; 11 nucleotides align to TRBD2. The J segment lost 8 bases and the V segment lost 7 bases, leaving 5 bases of the junction unmatched. CDR3 size: 13 residues. Germline V gene sequence: CDR1 SNHLY, CDR2 FYNNEI.

This clonotype was seen a handful of times. The rearrangement joins TRBV5-4 to TRBJ2-3; D is possibly TRBD2 (6 bases). The CDR3 has 15 amino acids. The V and J ends lost 0 bases and 1 base respectively, with 9 bases between them. Germline V gene data show CDR1 as SGHNT and CDR2 as YYREEE (reference sequence). The CDR3: CASSLDGGGTDTQYF. The CDR3 bases are TGTGCCAGCAGCTTGGATGGCGGGGGCACAGATACGCAGTATTTT.

This clonotype has a handful of counts. The chain is built from TRBV6-5 and TRBJ2-2; the match to TRBD1 covers 8 bases. The V and J ends lost 6 bases and 2 bases, in that order; junction bases with no gene match: 11. Germline CDR1 is MNHEY and CDR2 is SVGAGI. This CDR3 contains 17 residues. The CDR3 here is CASSRIIGQGNTGELFF. Written as DNA, the CDR3 is TGTGCCAGCAGCCGAATCATTGGACAGGGAAACACCGGGGAGCTGTTTTTT.

This clonotype showed up just a few times. This rearrangement joins TRBV7-8 to TRBJ2-7; TRBD2 agrees at 7 bases. The germline V gene has CDR1 SGHVS and CDR2 FQNEAQ. The J segment lost 5 bases and the V segment lost 4 bases, leaving 8 bases of the junction unmatched. This CDR3 has 14 residues. CDR3 region: CASSSGLVLHEQYF. DNA for the CDR3: TGTGCCAGCAGCTCAGGACTAGTACTGCACGAGCAGTACTTC.

This clonotype came up a few times. The chain links TRBV5-5 to TRBJ2-1, with TRBD2 identical over 10 bases. This CDR3 region has 17 residues. Germline lookup yields CDR1 SGHKS and CDR2 YYEKEE (reference sequence). V dropped 4 bases and J dropped 1; count of bases not matched to a gene: 8. The CDR3 protein is CASSLGVAGGSYNEQFF. CDR3 coding DNA: TGTGCCAGCAGCCTTGGGGTAGCGGGAGGATCCTACAATGAGCAGTTCTTC.

The chain combines TRBV4-2 with TRBJ2-1; D possibly corresponds to TRBD2 (5 bases). The germline V gene has CDR1 LGHNA and CDR2 YNFKEQ. The CDR3 loop spans 15 amino acids. V was trimmed by 0 bases and J by 4 bases, leaving 10 bases between them. Written as DNA, the CDR3 is TGTGCCAGCAGCCAAGATTGGCGGAGGTACAATGAGCAGTTCTTC. It yields the protein CASSQDWRRYNEQFF.

This chain connects TRBV29-1 to TRBJ1-2; D is ambiguous. Germline assignment: CDR1 SQVTM and CDR2 ANQGSEA. This CDR3 is 12 amino acids long. The CDR3 DNA reads TGCATCATCTGGACGATTTCGAATGGCTACACCTTC. Its translation: CIIWTISNGYTF.

A few counts support this clonotype. The V and J genes are TRBV20-1 and TRBJ2-3; 10 positions match TRBD2. The V segment lost 0 bases and the J segment 1 base; nucleotides outside the gene matches: 1. CDR1 is DFQATT and CDR2 is SNEGSKA in the germline V gene (reference sequence). This CDR3 has 15 amino acids. The CDR3 region is CSAREGTSGTDTQYF. Written as DNA, the CDR3 is TGCAGTGCTAGAGAGGGGACTAGCGGCACAGATACGCAGTATTTT.

The chain recombines TRBV10-3 with TRBJ2-1, with 7 bases aligning to TRBD2. The germline CDR1 and CDR2 sequences are ENHRY and SYGVKD. With V trimmed by 3 bases and J by 2 bases, 4 bases remained unmatched. This CDR3 region has 15 residues. The CDR3 DNA reads TGTGCCATCAGTGATACGGGAGGACCCTACAATGAGCAGTTCTTC. This translates into CAISDTGGPYNEQFF.

This rearrangement joins TRBV28 to TRBJ2-5, with a possible D match to TRBD2 (7 bases). V lost 6 bases and J lost 1, with 15 bases in between. CDR1 is MDHEN, CDR2 SYDVKM, per germline. The CDR3 spans 15 residues. CDR3 region: CASSWGGHIQETQYF. CDR3 DNA sequence: TGTGCCAGCAGCTGGGGGGGACACATCCAAGAGACCCAGTACTTC.

The chain recombines TRBV10-3 with TRBJ2-5; no reliable D call. Trimming stripped 3 bases from V and 3 bases from J, with 11 bases between. Germline values: CDR1 ENHRY, CDR2 SYGVKD. This CDR3 has 14 amino acids. The CDR3 nucleotides read TGTGCCATCAGTGACGCCGTTCTTAAAGAGACCCAGTACTTC. Translation: CAISDAVLKETQYF.

This clonotype was counted ten times or more. The chain links TRBV6-2 or TRBV6-3 to TRBJ1-5, with TRBD1 matching 12 bases. The CDR3 totals 16 residues. Losses at the gene ends were 6 bases for V and 4 bases for J; bases not matched to a gene: 7. Germline V CDR1 and CDR2: MNHEY, SVGEGT. The CDR3 DNA reads as TGTGCCAGCAGCGTTGGGGACAGGGGGCGGAATCAGCCCCAGCATTTT. It yields the protein CASSVGDRGRNQPQHF.

The genes are TRBV23-1 and TRBJ2-1; 9 bases are shared with TRBD2. TRBV23-1 carries the ORF label, with uncertain function. The CDR3 is 15 residues long. The V and J ends lost 0 bases and 9 bases, in that order; junction bases with no gene match: 6. CDR3 region: CASSQSRLAGPEQFF. DNA for the CDR3: TGCGCCAGCAGTCAATCGAGGCTAGCGGGACCTGAGCAGTTCTTC.

This clonotype occurred a few times. V gene TRBV18 combines with J gene TRBJ1-1; TRBD1 is a possible D gene (5 bases). The CDR3 loop spans 14 amino acids. Germline-derived CDR1 and CDR2 are KGHSH and LQKENI. V lost 4 bases and J 6 bases, leaving 15 bases between the germline ends. The chain's CDR3 is CASSRVSGAAEAFF. The DNA for the CDR3 is TGTGCCAGCTCACGCGTAAGTGGGGCAGCTGAAGCTTTCTTT.